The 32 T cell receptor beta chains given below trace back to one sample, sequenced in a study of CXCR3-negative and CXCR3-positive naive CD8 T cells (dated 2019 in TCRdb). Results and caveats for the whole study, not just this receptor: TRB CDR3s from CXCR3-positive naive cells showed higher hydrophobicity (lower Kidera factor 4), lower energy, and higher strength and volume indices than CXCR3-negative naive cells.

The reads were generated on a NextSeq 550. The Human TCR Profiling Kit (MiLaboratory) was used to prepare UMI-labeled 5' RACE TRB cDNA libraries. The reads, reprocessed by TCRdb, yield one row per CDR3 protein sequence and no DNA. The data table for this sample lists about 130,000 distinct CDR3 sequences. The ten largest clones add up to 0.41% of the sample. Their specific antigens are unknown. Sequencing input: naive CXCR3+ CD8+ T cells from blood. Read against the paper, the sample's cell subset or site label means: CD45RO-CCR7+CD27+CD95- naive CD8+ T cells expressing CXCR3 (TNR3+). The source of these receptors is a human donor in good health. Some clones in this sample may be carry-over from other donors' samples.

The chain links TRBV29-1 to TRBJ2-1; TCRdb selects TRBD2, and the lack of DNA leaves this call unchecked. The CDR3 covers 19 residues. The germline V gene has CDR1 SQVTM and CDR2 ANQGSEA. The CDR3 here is CSVEGATSGGVSSYNEQFF.

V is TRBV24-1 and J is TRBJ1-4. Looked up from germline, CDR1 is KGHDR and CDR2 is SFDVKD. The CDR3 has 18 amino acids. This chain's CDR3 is CATNEPRGGVRTNEKLFF.

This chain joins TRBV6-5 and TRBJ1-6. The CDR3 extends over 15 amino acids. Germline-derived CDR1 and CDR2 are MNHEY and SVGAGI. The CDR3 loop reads CASSYSGSFNSPLHF.

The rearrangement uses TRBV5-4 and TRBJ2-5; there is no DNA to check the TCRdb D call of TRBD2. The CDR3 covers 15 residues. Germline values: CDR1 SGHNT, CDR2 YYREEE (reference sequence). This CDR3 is CASSLGQREGETQYF.

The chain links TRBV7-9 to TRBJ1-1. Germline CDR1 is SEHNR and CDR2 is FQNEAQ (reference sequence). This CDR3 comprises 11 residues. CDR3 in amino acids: CASSLEDEAFF.

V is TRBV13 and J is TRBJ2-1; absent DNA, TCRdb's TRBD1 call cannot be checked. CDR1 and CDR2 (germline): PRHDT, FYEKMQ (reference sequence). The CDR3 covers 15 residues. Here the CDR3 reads CASNEGTGRYNEQFF.

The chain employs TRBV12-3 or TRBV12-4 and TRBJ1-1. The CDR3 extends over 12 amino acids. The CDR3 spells CASSFGNTEAFF.

CDR3 amino acids: CSARDLEDEVGAAFF. V is TRBV20-1 and J is TRBJ1-1; the D gene TCRdb calls, TRBD1, cannot be checked with no DNA. This CDR3 region has 15 residues. CDR1 and CDR2 from the germline V gene are DFQATT and SNEGSKA (reference sequence).

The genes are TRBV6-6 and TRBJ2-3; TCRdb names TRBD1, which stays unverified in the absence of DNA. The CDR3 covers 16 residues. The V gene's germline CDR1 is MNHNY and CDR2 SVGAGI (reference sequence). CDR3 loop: CASNPLGLSSTDTQYF.

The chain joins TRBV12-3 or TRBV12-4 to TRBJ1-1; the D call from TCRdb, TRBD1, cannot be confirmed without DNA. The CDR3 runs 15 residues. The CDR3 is CASSPRTGWNTEAFF.

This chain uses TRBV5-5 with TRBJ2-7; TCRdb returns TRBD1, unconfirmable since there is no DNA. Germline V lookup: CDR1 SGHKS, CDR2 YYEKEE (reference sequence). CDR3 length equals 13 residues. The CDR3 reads CASSSQGAYEQYF.

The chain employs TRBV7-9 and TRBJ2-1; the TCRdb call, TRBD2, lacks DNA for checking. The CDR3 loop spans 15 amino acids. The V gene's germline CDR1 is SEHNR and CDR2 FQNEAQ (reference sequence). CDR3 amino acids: CASSLERERSNEQFF.

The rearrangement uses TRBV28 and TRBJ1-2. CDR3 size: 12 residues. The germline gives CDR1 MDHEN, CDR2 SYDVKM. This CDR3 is CASSLPNYGYTF.

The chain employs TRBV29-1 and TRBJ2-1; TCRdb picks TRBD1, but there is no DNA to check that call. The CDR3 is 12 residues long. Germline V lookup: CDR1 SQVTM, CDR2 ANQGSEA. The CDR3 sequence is CSVVPGGNEQFF.

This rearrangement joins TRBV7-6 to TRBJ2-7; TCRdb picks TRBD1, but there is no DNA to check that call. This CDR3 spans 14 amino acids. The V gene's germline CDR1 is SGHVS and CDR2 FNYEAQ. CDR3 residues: CASSLGLSGDEQYF.

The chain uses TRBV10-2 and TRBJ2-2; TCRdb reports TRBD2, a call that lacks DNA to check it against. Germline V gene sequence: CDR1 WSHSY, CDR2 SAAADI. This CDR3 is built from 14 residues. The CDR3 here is CASSDTGVPGELFF.

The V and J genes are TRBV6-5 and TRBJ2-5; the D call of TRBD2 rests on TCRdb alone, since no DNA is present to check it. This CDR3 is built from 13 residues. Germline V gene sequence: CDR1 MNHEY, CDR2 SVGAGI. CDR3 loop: CASQAGLQETQYF.

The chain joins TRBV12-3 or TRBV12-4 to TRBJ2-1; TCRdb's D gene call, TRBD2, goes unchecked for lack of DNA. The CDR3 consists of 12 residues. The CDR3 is CASRHGSPEQFF.

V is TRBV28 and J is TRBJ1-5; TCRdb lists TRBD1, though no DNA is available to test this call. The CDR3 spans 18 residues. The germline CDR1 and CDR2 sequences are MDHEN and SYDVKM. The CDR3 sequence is CASSLDRGGLGSNQPQHF.

The CDR3 reads CASSEQGTGGNTIYF. The gene calls are TRBV28 and TRBJ1-3; TCRdb outputs TRBD1, but without DNA this stays unchecked. The germline gives CDR1 MDHEN, CDR2 SYDVKM. The CDR3 loop spans 15 amino acids.

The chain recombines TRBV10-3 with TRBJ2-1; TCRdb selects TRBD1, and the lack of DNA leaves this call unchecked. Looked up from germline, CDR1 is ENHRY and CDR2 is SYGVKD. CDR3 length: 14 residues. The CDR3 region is CAISESPTGTEQFF.

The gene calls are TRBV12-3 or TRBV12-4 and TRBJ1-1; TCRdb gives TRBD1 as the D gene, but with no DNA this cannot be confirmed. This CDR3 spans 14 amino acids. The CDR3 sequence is CASSLQGRGTEAFF.

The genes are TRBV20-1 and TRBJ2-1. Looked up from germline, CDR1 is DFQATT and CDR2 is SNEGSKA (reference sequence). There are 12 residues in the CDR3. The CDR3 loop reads CSAREADNEQFF.

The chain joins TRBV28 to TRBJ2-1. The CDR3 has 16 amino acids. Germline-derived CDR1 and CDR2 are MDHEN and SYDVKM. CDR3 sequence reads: CASSLGLTTIYNEQFF.

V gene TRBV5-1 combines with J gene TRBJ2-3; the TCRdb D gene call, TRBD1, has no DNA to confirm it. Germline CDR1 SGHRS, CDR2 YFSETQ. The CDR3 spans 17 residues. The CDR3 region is CASSLAKDRLNTDTQYF.

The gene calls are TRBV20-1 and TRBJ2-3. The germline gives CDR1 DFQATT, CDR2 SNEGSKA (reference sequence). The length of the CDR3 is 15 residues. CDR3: CSARDYAGTTDTQYF.

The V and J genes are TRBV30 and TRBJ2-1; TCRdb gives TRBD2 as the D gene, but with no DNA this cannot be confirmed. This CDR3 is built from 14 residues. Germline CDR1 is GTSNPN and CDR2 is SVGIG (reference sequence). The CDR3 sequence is CAWSWTSGNNEQFF.

CDR3: CASREVAGGPINEQYF. V is TRBV2 and J is TRBJ2-7; no DNA is available, so the TRBD2 call from TCRdb remains unchecked. In germline, CDR1 is SNHLY, CDR2 FYNNEI. The CDR3 consists of 16 residues.

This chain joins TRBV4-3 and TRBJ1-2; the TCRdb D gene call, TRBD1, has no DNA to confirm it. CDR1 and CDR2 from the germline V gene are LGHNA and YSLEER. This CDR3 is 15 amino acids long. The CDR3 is CASSPWTGVNYGYTF.

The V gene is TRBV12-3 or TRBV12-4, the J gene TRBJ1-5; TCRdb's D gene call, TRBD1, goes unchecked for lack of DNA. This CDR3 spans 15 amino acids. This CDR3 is CASSPGQGLNQPQHF.

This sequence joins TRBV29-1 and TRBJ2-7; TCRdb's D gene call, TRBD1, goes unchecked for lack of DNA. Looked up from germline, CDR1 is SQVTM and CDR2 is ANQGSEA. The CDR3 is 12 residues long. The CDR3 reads CSVAGQGAEQYF.

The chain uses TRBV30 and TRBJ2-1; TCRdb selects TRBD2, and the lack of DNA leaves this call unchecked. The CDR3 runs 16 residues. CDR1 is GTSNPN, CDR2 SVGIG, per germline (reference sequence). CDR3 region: CAWSEMTSGPNNEQFF.